The clone carrying this TCR beta chain was recorded a few times. This sample was taken from a study of blood T cell repertoires in COVID-19. Study in general: There were acute and convalescent COVID-19 samples, and they came from the United States, Italy and Spain. Sample material is recorded as cDNA or gDNA derived from T cells, B-cell-depleted T cells, or PBMCs.

In the source study's methods: Reference gene primer amplification gave nucleated cell count estimates. Using immunoSEQ multiplex PCR, the repertoire was profiled, and TCRdb retains in-frame clones only, with some absent. Clonal size and the V and J genes are those of that table, whereas D and trimming came from the DNA. The sample includes more than 200,000 clones, around 81% of them seen just once. The sequenced material came from peripheral blood. This receptor was obtained from a man aged 45-65 years with active or convalescent COVID-19.

The CDR3 DNA follows: TGTGCCAGCAGCCAAGGGCGGCTGAACACTGAAGCTTTCTTT. This sequence encodes CASSQGRLNTEAFF. The gene calls are TRBV4-2 and TRBJ1-1, with unresolved D. Trimming took 1 base from V and 0 from J, leaving 6 bases between them. From germline, CDR1 is LGHNA and CDR2 YNFKEQ. This CDR3 comprises 14 residues.